Each of the 25 T cell receptor beta chains below was sequenced from the same sample in a study of identical twins. A single record per CDR3 protein comes from TCRdb applying MiXCR to the 5' RACE reads. The data contain a few hundred thousand distinct CDR3 sequences, less than 20% of them singletons. The sample comprised naive T cells sorted from blood. These receptors came from a man over 45 in good health.

The CDR3 coding sequence is TGTGCCAGCAGCCCCCCCCCGACACCACGAGGTTCAGATACGCAGTATTTT. It codes for CASSPPPTPRGSDTQYF. This chain joins TRBV14 and TRBJ2-3, with D unresolved. The CDR3 spans 17 residues. Trimming removed 4 bases at V and 4 bases at J, with 21 bases between. Germline CDR1 is SGHDN and CDR2 is FVKESK.

This rearrangement joins TRBV28 to TRBJ1-2; 8 bases map to TRBD1. The CDR3 has 13 residues. CDR1 is MDHEN and CDR2 is SYDVKM in the germline V gene. V lost 5 bases and J lost 5; bases outside the gene matches: 4. CDR3 sequence: CASSPYRGYGYTF. The CDR3 DNA reads as TGTGCCAGCAGTCCCTACAGGGGGTATGGCTACACCTTC.

This clonotype was counted between two and nine times. The chain combines TRBV10-1 with TRBJ2-7; D is tentatively TRBD1 or TRBD2 (5 bases each). This CDR3 region has 12 residues. The germline CDR1 and CDR2 sequences are WNHNN and SYGVQD (reference sequence). Trimming shortened V by 4 bases and J by 5 bases, and 9 bases separated the two germline ends. DNA for the CDR3: TGCGCCAGCAGTGGGGGGTTCAACGAGCAGTACTTC. It is translated as CASSGGFNEQYF.

The chain joins TRBV11-2 to TRBJ2-1, with 9 bases matching TRBD1. Germline V gene sequence: CDR1 SGHAT, CDR2 FQNNGV. The CDR3 totals 16 residues. With V trimmed by 5 bases and J by 7 bases, 12 bases remained unmatched. CDR3 DNA sequence: TGTGCCAGCAGCCCGCAGGCGGGACAGGGTAGGAATGAGCAGTTCTTC. Its translation is CASSPQAGQGRNEQFF.

This clonotype was detected many times. The V gene is TRBV5-5, the J gene TRBJ2-7; 8 nucleotides align to TRBD1. V shed 4 bases and J 0 bases; nucleotides not matched to a gene: 3. This CDR3 spans 14 amino acids. Germline V gene lookup returns CDR1 SGHKS and CDR2 YYEKEE (reference sequence). CDR3 DNA sequence: TGTGCCAGCAGCCACAGGGGGACCTCCTACGAGCAGTACTTC. Translated, it gives CASSHRGTSYEQYF.

CDR3 amino acids: CASSNSQPGNEQFF. The CDR3 DNA is TGTGCCAGCAGCAACAGCCAACCCGGCAATGAGCAGTTCTTC. The chain recombines TRBV7-8 with TRBJ2-1; D gene unclear. V was clipped by 5 bases and J by 6 bases, with 14 bases between them. Germline V lookup: CDR1 SGHVS, CDR2 FQNEAQ. CDR3 length: 14 amino acids.

This chain links TRBV5-1 with TRBJ2-5; 7 bases are a match to TRBD2. The CDR3 has 16 amino acids. The V gene's germline CDR1 is SGHRS and CDR2 YFSETQ. V was clipped by 0 bases and J by 1 base; unmatched bases: 6. In DNA form, the CDR3 reads TGCGCCAGCAGCTTGGGTCTAGCGGACCGCCAAGAGACCCAGTACTTC. This translates into CASSLGLADRQETQYF. Combining the CDR3 with reference TRBV5-1 and TRBJ2-5 gives the whole variable domain KAGVTQTPRYLIKTRGQQVTLSCSPISGHRSVSWYQQTPGQGLQFLFEYFSETQRNKGNFPGRFSGRQFSNSRSEMNVSTLELGDSALYLCASSLGLADRQETQYFGPGTRLLVL.

This clonotype showed up just a few times. This sequence joins TRBV24-1 and TRBJ2-5; D unclear. The germline V and J ends were trimmed by 3 bases and 4 bases, with 11 bases remaining between them. The CDR3 totals 14 residues. The germline V gene encodes CDR1 KGHDR and CDR2 SFDVKD. CDR3 bases: TGTGCCACCAGTGATCCCGGACGGACAGAGACCCAGTACTTC. It yields the protein CATSDPGRTETQYF.

Many counts were recorded for this clonotype. The chain carries TRBV7-6 and TRBJ2-1, with 9 bases identical to TRBD1. Germline V gene data show CDR1 as SGHVS and CDR2 as FNYEAQ. The V and J ends lost 4 bases and 9 bases, in that order; junction bases with no gene match: 7. The CDR3 has 14 residues. The CDR3 here is CASSSGQGLAEQFF. Here the CDR3 DNA reads TGTGCCAGCAGCTCGGGACAGGGTTTGGCTGAGCAGTTCTTC.

V gene TRBV28 combines with J gene TRBJ1-4, with no clear D. CDR3 size: 12 residues. Trimming stripped 9 bases from V and 4 bases from J, with 9 bases between. Germline-derived CDR1 and CDR2 are MDHEN and SYDVKM. CDR3 in DNA: TGTGCCAGTCTGGGGTTTAATGAAAAACTGTTTTTT. Its translation is CASLGFNEKLFF. The variable domain in full, completed from reference TRBV28 and TRBJ1-4, reads DVKVTQSSRYLVKRTGEKVFLECVQDMDHENMFWYRQDPGLGLRLIYFSYDVKMKEKGDIPEGYSVSREKKERFSLILESASTNQTSMYLCASLGFNEKLFFGSGTQLSVL.

This clonotype appeared a few times. The V gene is TRBV10-3, the J gene TRBJ2-5, with 8 bases lining up with TRBD1. The CDR3 has 16 residues. Losses at the gene ends were 0 bases for V and 4 bases for J; bases not matched to a gene: 7. CDR1 ENHRY and CDR2 SYGVKD come from the germline V gene. DNA of the CDR3: TGTGCCATCAGTGAGTCAGACAGGGGCTGGGGAGAGACCCAGTACTTC. It translates to CAISESDRGWGETQYF.

This clonotype was counted a few times. This chain links TRBV27 with TRBJ2-1; D ambiguous. The CDR3 has 14 residues. Trimming stripped 1 base from V and 8 bases from J, with 12 bases between. CDR1 is MNHEY and CDR2 is SMNVEV in the germline V gene (reference sequence). CDR3: CASSLYASADEQFF. The CDR3, as DNA: TGTGCCAGCAGTTTATACGCCTCGGCGGATGAGCAGTTCTTC.

This clonotype has more than one count but fewer than ten. The chain uses TRBV15 and TRBJ2-7, with D perhaps TRBD2 (6 bases). This CDR3 is built from 13 residues. Germline V gene data show CDR1 as LNHNV and CDR2 as YYDKDF (reference sequence). The V and J ends lost 6 bases and 0 bases respectively, with 9 bases between them. CDR3 amino acids: CATRGGASYEQYF. DNA of the CDR3: TGTGCCACCAGGGGCGGGGCCTCCTACGAGCAGTACTTC.

There are a few counts of this clonotype. The chain couples TRBV24-1 to TRBJ1-5; no firm D call. V dropped 7 bases and J dropped 7 bases, with 19 bases sitting between them. This CDR3 contains 15 residues. The V gene's germline CDR1 is KGHDR and CDR2 SFDVKD. CDR3 loop: CATSASQQAGQPQHF. The DNA of the CDR3 is TGTGCCACCAGCGCCTCTCAGCAGGCAGGACAGCCCCAGCATTTT.

This clonotype was counted many times. V gene TRBV6-2 or TRBV6-3 combines with J gene TRBJ2-3; TRBD2 matches 9 bases. V dropped 2 bases and J dropped 5; count of bases not matched to a gene: 11. From germline, CDR1 is MNHEY and CDR2 SVGEGT. The CDR3 runs to 17 residues. The CDR3 sequence is CASSYLNLAGGQDTQYF. The CDR3 bases are TGTGCCAGCAGTTACCTGAACTTGGCGGGGGGGCAAGATACGCAGTATTTT.

This clonotype was counted a few times. The chain employs TRBV20-1 and TRBJ2-1, with TRBD2 matching over 14 bases. The trim removed 4 bases at V and 9 bases at J, leaving 11 bases unmatched. The CDR3 is 16 amino acids. Germline-derived CDR1 and CDR2 are DFQATT and SNEGSKA (reference sequence). The CDR3 is CSANGLAGGSGSEQFF. CDR3 DNA: TGCAGTGCTAACGGACTAGCGGGAGGATCGGGGTCTGAGCAGTTCTTC.

This clonotype has a count of ten or more. This chain connects TRBV4-2 to TRBJ2-5; possibly TRBD2 for D (5 bases). The germline V gene encodes CDR1 LGHNA and CDR2 YNFKEQ. V lost 1 base and J 1 base, leaving 10 bases between the germline ends. The CDR3 loop spans 15 amino acids. CDR3 sequence: CASSQGRTGQETQYF. Written as DNA, the CDR3 is TGTGCCAGCAGCCAAGGTCGGACTGGCCAAGAGACCCAGTACTTC.

With regard to this clonotype: A read error is possible here, since a much larger clone lies one base away. The rearrangement uses TRBV3-1 and TRBJ2-3, with D uncertain. The germline V and J ends were trimmed by 6 bases and 3 bases, with 4 bases remaining between them. The CDR3 contains 11 residues. In germline, CDR1 is LGHDT, CDR2 YNNKEL (reference sequence). In DNA, the CDR3 is TGTGCCAGCAGACAGACAGATACGCAGTATTTT. It specifies CASRQTDTQYF.

This chain joins TRBV5-5 and TRBJ2-2; 13 bases align to TRBD2. The CDR3 runs to 17 residues. The germline V gene has CDR1 SGHKS and CDR2 YYEKEE (reference sequence). The V segment lost 0 bases and the J segment 4 bases; nucleotides outside the gene matches: 3. The CDR3: CASSLGTSGRSTGELFF. The CDR3 DNA sequence: TGTGCCAGCAGCTTGGGGACTAGCGGGAGATCCACCGGGGAGCTGTTTTTT.

The rearrangement uses TRBV11-2 and TRBJ2-1; D perhaps matches TRBD1 (5 bases). This CDR3 is built from 14 residues. Trimming cost V 5 bases and J 10 bases, with 18 bases left between them. The germline V gene encodes CDR1 SGHAT and CDR2 FQNNGV. The CDR3 spells CASSPSSWGGEQFF. Written as DNA, the CDR3 is TGTGCCAGCAGCCCCAGTTCTTGGGGCGGAGAGCAGTTCTTC.

This clonotype was recorded many times. The chain uses TRBV20-1 and TRBJ2-1; 7 bases are a match to TRBD2. Germline V gives CDR1 DFQATT, CDR2 SNEGSKA (reference sequence). The CDR3 has 16 amino acids. V lost 0 bases, J lost 4 bases, and 9 bases stayed unmatched. In DNA form, the CDR3 reads TGCAGTGCTAGAGAAGGCCTAGCGGAAAAATACAATGAGCAGTTCTTC. Translated, it gives CSAREGLAEKYNEQFF.

This clonotype has a count of ten or more. V and J are TRBV6-5 and TRBJ2-4; 12 nucleotides align to TRBD2. Germline V gene sequence: CDR1 MNHEY, CDR2 SVGAGI. The CDR3 runs 18 residues. The junction had 4 bases not matched to a gene; V was cut back by 0 bases and J by 1 base. CDR3 DNA sequence: TGTGCCAGCAGTTACTCTGCCGGGACTAGCGGGGCCAAAAACATTCAGTACTTC. Its protein product is CASSYSAGTSGAKNIQYF.

This chain joins TRBV7-8 and TRBJ2-3; D remains unclear. The V end lost 5 bases, the J end lost 5 bases, and 11 bases lay between the germline ends. This CDR3 has 13 residues. The germline V gene encodes CDR1 SGHVS and CDR2 FQNEAQ. The DNA for the CDR3 is TGTGCCAGCAGCACCCTCTTAGAAGATACGCAGTATTTT. Translation gives CASSTLLEDTQYF.

The rearrangement joins TRBV12-3 or TRBV12-4 to TRBJ1-6; D might be TRBD1 (5 bases). The V end was cut by 6 bases, the J end by 1 base, with 10 bases between. The CDR3 has 15 amino acids. The CDR3 protein is CASRIDSSYNSPLHF. As DNA, the CDR3 is TGTGCCAGCAGGATTGACAGTTCCTATAATTCACCCCTCCACTTT.

Many counts were recorded for this clonotype. The chain recombines TRBV10-3 with TRBJ2-7, with D possibly TRBD2 on 5 matching bases. CDR1 ENHRY and CDR2 SYGVKD come from the germline V gene. The CDR3 has 12 residues. Trimming shortened V by 6 bases and J by 4 bases, and 10 bases separated the two germline ends. CDR3 nucleotides: TGTGCCATCAGCGGGGTGCTGTACGAGCAGTACTTC. Translating it yields CAISGVLYEQYF.